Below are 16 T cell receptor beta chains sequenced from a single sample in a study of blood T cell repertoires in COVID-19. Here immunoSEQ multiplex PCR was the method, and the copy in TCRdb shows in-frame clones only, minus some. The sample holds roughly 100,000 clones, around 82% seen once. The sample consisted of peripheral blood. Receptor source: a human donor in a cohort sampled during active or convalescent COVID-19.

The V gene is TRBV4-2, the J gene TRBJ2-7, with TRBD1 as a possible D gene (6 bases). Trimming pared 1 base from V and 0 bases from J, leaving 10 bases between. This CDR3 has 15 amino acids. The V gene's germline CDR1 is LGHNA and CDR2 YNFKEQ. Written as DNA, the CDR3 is TGTGCCAGCAGCCAAGCTCAGGGGAGCTCCTACGAGCAGTACTTC. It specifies CASSQAQGSSYEQYF.

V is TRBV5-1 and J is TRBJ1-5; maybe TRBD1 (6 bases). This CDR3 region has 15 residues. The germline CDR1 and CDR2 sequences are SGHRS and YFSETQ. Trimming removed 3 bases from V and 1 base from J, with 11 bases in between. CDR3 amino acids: CASSSGHSSNQPQHF. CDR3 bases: TGCGCCAGCAGCTCGGGACACTCAAGCAATCAGCCCCAGCATTTT.

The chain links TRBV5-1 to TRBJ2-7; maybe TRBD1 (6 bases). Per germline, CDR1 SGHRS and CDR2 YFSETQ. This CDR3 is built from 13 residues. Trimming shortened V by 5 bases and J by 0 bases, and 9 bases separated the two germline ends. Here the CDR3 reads CASRQGASYEQYF. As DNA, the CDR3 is TGCGCCAGCAGACAGGGCGCCTCCTACGAGCAGTACTTC.

The CDR3 loop reads CASSPRGQAESGELFF. CDR3 nucleotides: TGTGCCAGCAGCCCCCGCGGGCAGGCGGAGTCCGGGGAGCTGTTTTTT. The rearrangement links TRBV11-2 to TRBJ2-2; D possibly corresponds to TRBD2 (5 bases). The germline gives CDR1 SGHAT, CDR2 FQNNGV. Trimming removed 5 bases from V and 6 bases from J, with 19 bases in between. The CDR3 totals 16 residues.

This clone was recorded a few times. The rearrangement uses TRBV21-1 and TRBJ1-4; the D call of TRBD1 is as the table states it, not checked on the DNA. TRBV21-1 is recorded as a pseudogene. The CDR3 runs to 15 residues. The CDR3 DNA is TGTGCCAGCAGCAAATCGGGACAGCAAAATGAAAAACTGTTTTTT. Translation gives CASSKSGQQNEKLFF.

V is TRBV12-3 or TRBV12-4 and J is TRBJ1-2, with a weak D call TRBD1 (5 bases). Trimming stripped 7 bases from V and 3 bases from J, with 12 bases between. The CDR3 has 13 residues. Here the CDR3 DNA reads TGTGCCAGCACCACGGACATCTACTATGGCTACACCTTC. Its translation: CASTTDIYYGYTF.

The CDR3 sequence is CASSRTGYEQYF. The CDR3 DNA reads TGTGCCAGCAGCCGAACAGGCTACGAGCAGTACTTC. The chain links TRBV11-2 to TRBJ2-7; D may be TRBD1 (5 bases). There are 12 residues in the CDR3. Germline V gene data show CDR1 as SGHAT and CDR2 as FQNNGV. The ends were cut back, 5 bases at V and 3 bases at J, with 8 bases in the middle.

The CDR3 DNA reads as TGTGCCAGTAGTAGGGCAGGGCCGACTGAAGCTTTCTTT. As protein: CASSRAGPTEAFF. The chain uses TRBV19 and TRBJ1-1; D may be TRBD1 (5 bases). The CDR3 is 13 residues long. The germline CDR1 and CDR2 sequences are LNHDA and SQIVND (reference sequence). Trimming cost V 4 bases and J 5 bases, with 11 bases left between them.

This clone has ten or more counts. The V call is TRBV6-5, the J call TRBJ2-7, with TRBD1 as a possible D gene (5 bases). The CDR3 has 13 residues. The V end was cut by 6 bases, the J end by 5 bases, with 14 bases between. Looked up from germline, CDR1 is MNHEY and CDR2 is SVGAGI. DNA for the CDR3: TGTGCCAGCAGCCTCAGGGATTCCCACGAGCAGTACTTC. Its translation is CASSLRDSHEQYF.

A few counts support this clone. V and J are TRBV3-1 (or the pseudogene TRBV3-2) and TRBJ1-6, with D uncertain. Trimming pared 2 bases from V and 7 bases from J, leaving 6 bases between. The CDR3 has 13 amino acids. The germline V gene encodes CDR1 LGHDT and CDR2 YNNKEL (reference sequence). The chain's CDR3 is CASSQIGNSPLHF. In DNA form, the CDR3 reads TGTGCCAGCAGCCAAATCGGGAATTCACCCCTCCACTTT.

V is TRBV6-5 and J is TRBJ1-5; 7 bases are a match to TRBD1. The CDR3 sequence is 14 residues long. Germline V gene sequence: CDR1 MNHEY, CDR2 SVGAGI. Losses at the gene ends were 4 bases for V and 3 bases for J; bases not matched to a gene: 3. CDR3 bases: TGTGCCAGCAGTTCCAGGGGGTTCAATCAGCCCCAGCATTTT. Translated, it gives CASSSRGFNQPQHF.

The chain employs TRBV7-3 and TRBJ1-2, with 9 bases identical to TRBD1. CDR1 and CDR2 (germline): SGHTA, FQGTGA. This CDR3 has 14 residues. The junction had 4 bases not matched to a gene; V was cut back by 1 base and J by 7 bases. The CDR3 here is CASSLRDREGGYTF. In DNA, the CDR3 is TGTGCCAGCAGCTTAAGGGACAGGGAGGGTGGCTACACCTTC. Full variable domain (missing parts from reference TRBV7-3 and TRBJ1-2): GAGVSQTPSNKVTEKGKYVELRCDPISGHTALYWYRQSLGQGPEFLIYFQGTGAADDSGLPNDRFFAVRPEGSVSTLKIQRTERGDSAVYLCASSLRDREGGYTFGSGTRLTVV.

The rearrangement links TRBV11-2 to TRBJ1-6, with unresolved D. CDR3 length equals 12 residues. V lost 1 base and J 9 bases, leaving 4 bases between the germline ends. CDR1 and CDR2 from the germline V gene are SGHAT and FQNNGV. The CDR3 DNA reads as TGTGCCAGCAGCTTAGCCAGTTCACCCCTCCACTTT. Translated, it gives CASSLASSPLHF.

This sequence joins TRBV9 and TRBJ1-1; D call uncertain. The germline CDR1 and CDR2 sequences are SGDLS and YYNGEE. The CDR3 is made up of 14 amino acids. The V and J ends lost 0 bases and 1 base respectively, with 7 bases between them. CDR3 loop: CASSVGHANTEAFF. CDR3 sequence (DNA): TGTGCCAGCAGCGTAGGACACGCGAACACTGAAGCTTTCTTT.

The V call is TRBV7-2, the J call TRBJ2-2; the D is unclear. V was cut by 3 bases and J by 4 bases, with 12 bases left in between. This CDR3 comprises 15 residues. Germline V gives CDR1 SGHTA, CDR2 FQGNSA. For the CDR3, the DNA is TGTGCCAGCAGCTTCGGTAGATTAATCACCGGGGAGCTGTTTTTT. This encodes CASSFGRLITGELFF.

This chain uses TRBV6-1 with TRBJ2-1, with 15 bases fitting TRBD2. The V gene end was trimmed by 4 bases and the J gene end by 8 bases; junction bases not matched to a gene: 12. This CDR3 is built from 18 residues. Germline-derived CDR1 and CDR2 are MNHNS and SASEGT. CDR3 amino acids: CASSGSSTGTSGGYEQFF. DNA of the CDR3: TGTGCCAGCAGTGGTTCGTCTACCGGGACTAGCGGGGGGTATGAGCAGTTCTTC.